A selection of T cell receptor beta chains follows, all from one sample in a study of a mutant IDH1 vaccine in newly diagnosed glioma. The assay was immunoSEQ multiplex PCR, and TCRdb's table has in-frame clones only and misses some. Here the sample spans 40,000 to 55,000 clones, roughly four fifths being singletons. Their antigen targets remain unknown. The material sequenced was PBMCs, taken from a glioma patient whose treatment included an IDH1 peptide vaccine. These receptors all stem from a man in his forties with glioma. CDR3s leave out the opening cysteine and the closing phenylalanine or tryptophan. The order of the fields is J gene, V gene, D gene, CDR3 protein. D genes are given only for firm matches.

>TRBJ2-2|TRBV5-1|.
ASSLLAQYGGELF
>TRBJ1-2|TRBV18|.
ASSPSGTEANYGYT
>TRBJ1-5|TRBV7-8|.
ASSHVTGWGQPQH
>TRBJ2-2|TRBV9|TRBD1
ASNRGANTGELF
>TRBJ1-2|TRBV2|.
AIPVESNYGYT
>TRBJ2-1|TRBV2|.
ASSLSQGRSYNEQF
>TRBJ2-1|TRBV7-2|TRBD2
ASSLARSVSSGANEQF
>TRBJ1-4|TRBV18|TRBD1
ASSAQGSNEKLF
>TRBJ1-6|TRBV19|TRBD1
ASSMGNRGYNSPLH
>TRBJ2-7|TRBV18|TRBD2
ASSPRQREAHEQY
>TRBJ2-1|TRBV2|.
ASRPGYVSYNEQF
>TRBJ2-3|TRBV27|TRBD2
ASRWTSAADTQY
>TRBJ1-1|TRBV7-9|.
ASSLLGADRTYTEAF
>TRBJ2-5|TRBV7-2|.
ASSFVGLAETQY
>TRBJ2-5|TRBV19|.
ASSIGQARRETQY
>TRBJ1-1|TRBV7-9|.
ASSTPLNTEAF